This TCR beta chain comes out of a study of blood T cell repertoires in COVID-19. Overall study: Specimens from acute and convalescent COVID-19 originated in the United States, Italy and Spain. In each case, the material was cDNA or gDNA derived from T cells, B-cell-depleted T cells, or PBMCs.

CDR3 size: 14 residues. Per the germline V gene, CDR1 is MGHRA and CDR2 is YSYEKL. Germline trimming cut 3 bases from V and 6 bases from J; bases unmatched to any gene: 5. Original processing notes: Amplification with reference gene primers provided the estimates of nucleated cell counts. TCRdb's table, derived via immunoSEQ multiplex PCR, lists solely in-frame clones and lacks some. V and J calls and clone size are given by that table; D and trimming were obtained from the DNA. The table has tens of thousands of clones, more than 80% seen once. This clonotype was sampled from a man in his forties or fifties with COVID-19, enrolled during active disease. The specimen sequenced was peripheral blood. The chain uses TRBV4-1 and TRBJ2-1, with 7 bases matching TRBD1. Here the CDR3 reads CASSHPAGGNEQFF. CDR3 DNA sequence: TGCGCCAGCAGCCACCCGGCAGGGGGCAATGAGCAGTTCTTC.